This TCR beta chain emerged from a study of T cell repertoires in ileal Crohn's disease. This clone was counted once. Its antigen is undetermined. The germline CDR1 and CDR2 sequences are SGHAT and FQNNGV. V was pared by 2 bases and J by 5 bases, with 15 bases between. CDR3 size: 15 residues. The time point is: neoterminal ileum biopsy at postoperative endoscopy, about 6 months after surgery. Points from the study as a whole: Clonal expansions were more frequent in active smokers than non-smokers at surgery. Sorted CD8 T cells held more high-frequency clones than CD4.

The method was immunoSEQ multiplex PCR; TCRdb's version includes in-frame clones alone and lacks a portion of them. The profile shows around 2,400 clones, about two thirds of them singletons. This clonotype was sampled from an adult with Crohn's disease. The chain links TRBV11-2 to TRBJ2-5; tentative D call: TRBD2 (6 bases). Source material: ileal tissue. The CDR3 DNA is TGTGCCAGCAGCTTATCTGGGGAGGTAGGCGAGACCCAGTACTTC. Its protein is CASSLSGEVGETQYF.